Below, 16 T cell receptor beta chains from the same sample are listed, as sequenced in a study of human T cells and chemical hapten exposure. TCRdb itself ran the RACE reads through MiXCR, one entry per CDR3 protein. The sample holds 380,000 or so distinct CDR3 sequences, 5.5% seen once. The time point denotes: pre-sensitization, week 0. As for treatment: therapeutic diphenylcyclopropenone sensitization with weekly scalp DPC. This sample comprised whole blood, obtained in connection with sensitization to the hapten diphenylcyclopropenone (DPC). All receptors come from a woman aged 18 to 35 with alopecia areata. Some clones in this sample may be carry-over from other donors' samples.

This clonotype came up many times. This chain links TRBV6-5 with TRBJ2-7, with 7 bases fitting TRBD1. This CDR3 is 14 amino acids long. V gave up 5 bases and J gave up 5 bases; unmatched junction bases: 9. The germline V gene has CDR1 MNHEY and CDR2 SVGAGI. The CDR3 loop is CASSPGQVLDEQYF. The CDR3 nucleotides read TGTGCCAGCAGTCCCGGACAGGTTCTGGACGAGCAGTACTTC.

The chain employs TRBV11-2 and TRBJ1-5; D not resolved. V was trimmed by 1 base and J by 1 base, leaving 14 bases between them. The CDR3 is made up of 17 amino acids. Germline CDR1 is SGHAT and CDR2 is FQNNGV. CDR3 sequence: CASSLGLRGGSNQPQHF. The CDR3 nucleotides are TGTGCCAGCAGCTTAGGACTCCGGGGTGGAAGCAATCAGCCCCAGCATTTT.

This chain links TRBV5-6 with TRBJ1-1; 10 positions agree with TRBD1. The CDR3 is made up of 13 amino acids. V was pared by 3 bases and J by 7 bases, with 3 bases of the junction left unmatched. CDR1 and CDR2 from the germline V gene are SGHDT and YYEEEE. The DNA for the CDR3 is TGTGCCAGCAGCTGGGACAGGGGCGTTGAAGCTTTCTTT. It translates to CASSWDRGVEAFF.

The CDR3 region has the DNA TGTGCCAGCAGCGACCCAACACCGGACGGTAGCAATCAGCCCCAGCATTTT. It is translated as CASSDPTPDGSNQPQHF. The chain combines TRBV9 with TRBJ1-5; no clear D gene. Germline V CDR1 and CDR2: SGDLS, YYNGEE. The CDR3 runs 17 residues. Trimming shortened V by 3 bases and J by 0 bases, and 16 bases separated the two germline ends.

The rearrangement uses TRBV12-5 and TRBJ2-2; D not resolved. The CDR3 has 14 residues. V was trimmed by 0 bases and J by 6 bases, leaving 8 bases between them. The germline CDR1 and CDR2 sequences are LGHNT and FRNRAP. The CDR3 sequence: CASGLVNGPGELFF. For the CDR3, the DNA is TGTGCTAGTGGTTTGGTAAACGGTCCCGGGGAGCTGTTTTTT. Together with reference TRBV12-5 and TRBJ2-2, the CDR3 gives the full variable domain: DARVTQTPRHKVTEMGQEVTMRCQPILGHNTVFWYRQTMMQGLELLAYFRNRAPLDDSGMPKDRFSAEMPDATLATLKIQPSEPRDSAVYFCASGLVNGPGELFFGEGSRLTVL.

This clonotype was counted only a few times. The V call is TRBV12-3 or TRBV12-4, the J call TRBJ1-5, with 7 positions matching TRBD1. The CDR3 is 15 amino acids. The V and J ends lost 6 bases and 2 bases, in that order; junction bases with no gene match: 7. CDR3 DNA: TGTGCCAGCAGGAGACAGGGTCGAGGCAATCAGCCCCAGCATTTT. Translated, it gives CASRRQGRGNQPQHF.

This clonotype was counted between two and nine times. A much larger clonotype is one base distant, so this may be a read error. Without the conserved terminal phenylalanine or tryptophan, this CDR3 likely stems from a read error. This chain joins TRBV4-3 and TRBJ2-7, with a tentative D call TRBD2 (5 bases). The ends were cut back, 0 bases at V and 4 bases at J, with 10 bases in the middle. Germline-derived CDR1 and CDR2 are LGHNA and YSLEER. The CDR3 spans 14 residues. CDR3: CASSQELVRYEQYL. In DNA form, the CDR3 reads TGCGCCAGCAGCCAAGAACTAGTTAGGTACGAGCAGTACCTC.

This clonotype was counted only a few times. The genes are TRBV6-5 and TRBJ2-3, with 8 bases lining up with TRBD2. The CDR3 consists of 19 residues. J gave up 1 base and V 3 bases, and 15 bases lay outside the gene matches. Per the germline V gene, CDR1 is MNHEY and CDR2 is SVGAGI. CDR3 sequence (DNA): TGTGCCAGCAGTTATAACTACGGGGGGGCCATGCCTGGCACAGATACGCAGTATTTT. Its translation is CASSYNYGGAMPGTDTQYF.

The chain joins TRBV27 to TRBJ1-1; no reliable D call. Trimming took off 3 bases at V and 6 bases at J, with 11 bases between the two ends. This CDR3 comprises 13 residues. Germline V gives CDR1 MNHEY, CDR2 SMNVEV (reference sequence). In DNA, the CDR3 is TGTGCCAGCAGTTTTAAGAATCGGGCTGAAGCTTTCTTT. Its protein is CASSFKNRAEAFF.

This clonotype appeared a few times. V gene TRBV7-3 combines with J gene TRBJ1-6, with no clear D. CDR3 length: 15 amino acids. Trimming removed 2 bases from V and 5 bases from J, with 10 bases in between. Germline V gives CDR1 SGHTA, CDR2 FQGTGA. The CDR3 sequence is CASSLGTPDNSPLHF. CDR3 nucleotide sequence: TGTGCCAGCAGCTTAGGAACACCAGATAATTCACCCCTCCACTTT. The whole variable domain, filled in from reference TRBV7-3 and TRBJ1-6, reads GAGVSQTPSNKVTEKGKYVELRCDPISGHTALYWYRQSLGQGPEFLIYFQGTGAADDSGLPNDRFFAVRPEGSVSTLKIQRTERGDSAVYLCASSLGTPDNSPLHFGNGTRLTVT.

The chain links TRBV29-1 to TRBJ2-2; 8 nucleotides match TRBD1. There are 14 residues in the CDR3. Germline CDR1 is SQVTM and CDR2 is ANQGSEA. V shed 7 bases and J 6 bases; nucleotides not matched to a gene: 10. The CDR3 loop is CSEHPDRAAGELFF. DNA for the CDR3: TGCAGCGAGCACCCGGACAGGGCGGCCGGGGAGCTGTTTTTT.

This clonotype came up many times. The V gene is TRBV29-1, the J gene TRBJ1-1; the D is unclear. Germline V CDR1 and CDR2: SQVTM, ANQGSEA. V shed 1 base and J shed 4 bases, with 13 bases lying between them. The CDR3 length is 14 residues. CDR3: CSVEATKLGTEAFF. The CDR3 DNA reads TGCAGCGTTGAAGCTACCAAACTGGGCACTGAAGCTTTCTTT.

This clonotype showed up many times. V usage is TRBV7-8 and J usage is TRBJ1-6; D is unresolved. The germline V gene has CDR1 SGHVS and CDR2 FQNEAQ. This CDR3 comprises 12 residues. V dropped 5 bases and J dropped 11 bases, with 10 bases sitting between them. The CDR3 loop is CASSPQSAPLHF. The CDR3 DNA reads as TGTGCCAGCAGCCCACAATCAGCACCCCTCCACTTT.

This clonotype was seen only a few times. CDR3 nucleotide sequence: TGCGCCAGCAGCTCCGGGCGACTCGATGAAAAACTGTTTTTT. This codes for CASSSGRLDEKLFF. The chain joins TRBV5-1 to TRBJ1-4; unclear D gene. This CDR3 is 14 amino acids long. Germline V gene lookup returns CDR1 SGHRS and CDR2 YFSETQ. V was cut by 3 bases and J by 6 bases, with 12 bases left in between. The full variable domain, with the rest looked up from reference TRBV5-1 and TRBJ1-4, is KAGVTQTPRYLIKTRGQQVTLSCSPISGHRSVSWYQQTPGQGLQFLFEYFSETQRNKGNFPGRFSGRQFSNSRSEMNVSTLELGDSALYLCASSSGRLDEKLFFGSGTQLSVL.

This chain connects TRBV6-2 or TRBV6-3 to TRBJ2-7; D is tentatively TRBD1 or TRBD2 (5 bases each). V lost 6 bases, J lost 4 bases, and 19 bases lay in between. CDR1 is MNHEY, CDR2 SVGEGT, per germline. This CDR3 region has 15 residues. The CDR3 sequence is CASSREAQAGYEQYF. The CDR3 DNA reads TGTGCCAGCAGCCGTGAAGCACAGGCGGGTTACGAGCAGTACTTC.

This clonotype was seen more than once but under ten times. The V call is TRBV11-2, the J call TRBJ2-3; TRBD1 might be the D (6 bases). With 4 bases removed from V and 3 bases from J, the gap between germline ends came to 11 bases. Germline CDR1 is SGHAT and CDR2 is FQNNGV. The CDR3 spans 14 residues. CDR3 nucleotide sequence: TGTGCCAGCAGCTACGCAAGGGGGACAGATACGCAGTATTTT. Protein sequence: CASSYARGTDTQYF.